This T cell receptor (beta chain) was sequenced in a study of tumor and adjacent non-tumor tissue in lung cancer. This CDR3 has 14 residues. The germline V gene has CDR1 LGHNT and CDR2 FRNRAP. The V end lost 4 bases, the J end lost 9 bases, and 16 bases lay between the germline ends. Three rounds of nested PCR, following a modified ARM-PCR protocol, produced the TCRbeta library. Each CDR3 protein gets one entry after TCRdb re-called the multiplex PCR reads with MiXCR. This sample carries about 200,000 distinct CDR3 sequences, around 70% of them seen once, and the ten largest clones take 25%. RNA was extracted from bulk tissue without any cell sorting.

Sequencing used lung tumor tissue. This chain uses TRBV12-5 with TRBJ2-1, with D possibly being TRBD1 or TRBD2 (6 bases each). The receptor was derived from a man aged 60 to 75 with non-small cell lung cancer. The CDR3 DNA reads TGTGCTAGTGGTTGGGTCCCACAGGGAGGTGAGCAGTTCTTC. Translation gives CASGWVPQGGEQFF. Full variable domain (remainder filled in from reference TRBV12-5 and TRBJ2-1): DARVTQTPRHKVTEMGQEVTMRCQPILGHNTVFWYRQTMMQGLELLAYFRNRAPLDDSGMPKDRFSAEMPDATLATLKIQPSEPRDSAVYFCASGWVPQGGEQFFGPGTRLTVL.